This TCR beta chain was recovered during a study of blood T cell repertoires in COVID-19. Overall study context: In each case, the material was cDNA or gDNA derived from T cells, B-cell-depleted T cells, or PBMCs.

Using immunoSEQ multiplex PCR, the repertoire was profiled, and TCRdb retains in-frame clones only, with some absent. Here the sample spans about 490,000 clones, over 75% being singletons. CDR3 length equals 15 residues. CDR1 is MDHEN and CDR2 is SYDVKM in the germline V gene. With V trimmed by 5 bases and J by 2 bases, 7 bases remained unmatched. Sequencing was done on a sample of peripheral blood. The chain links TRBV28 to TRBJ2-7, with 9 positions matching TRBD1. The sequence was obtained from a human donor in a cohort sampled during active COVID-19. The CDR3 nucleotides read TGTGCCAGCAGTGGGAGGAGGACAGGGGCCTACGAGCAGTACTTC. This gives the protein CASSGRRTGAYEQYF.